This T cell receptor (beta chain) originates from a study of blood T cell repertoires in COVID-19. Study-wide background: T cells, B-cell-depleted T cells, or PBMCs supplied cDNA or gDNA.

The V end was cut by 5 bases, the J end by 3 bases, with 11 bases between. The CDR3 runs 14 residues. Germline values: CDR1 MNHEY, CDR2 SVGAGI. Original analysis: Amplification of reference gene primers was used by the study to estimate nucleated cell counts. Profiling relied on immunoSEQ multiplex PCR, and the TCRdb table lists in-frame clones only, not all of them. V and J calls and clone size are given by that table; D and trimming were obtained from the DNA. The sample holds 200,000 to 250,000 clones, 87% seen once. The chain carries TRBV6-5 and TRBJ1-5, with D maybe TRBD1 (6 bases). Specimen: peripheral blood. The sequence was obtained from a woman aged 18-29 years who had recovered from COVID-19. CDR3 nucleotide sequence: TGTGCCAGCAGTCTCCGGGACAACAATCAGCCCCAGCATTTT. This encodes CASSLRDNNQPQHF.